The 19 T cell receptor beta chains in this list originate from one sample, sequenced in a study of T cells after yellow fever vaccination. TCRdb reprocessed the 5' RACE reads via MiXCR and lists one record per CDR3 protein. The data contain around 400,000 distinct CDR3 sequences, around a tenth of them singletons. The sequencing used PBMCs, collected on the day of the first yellow fever vaccination. Source of these receptors: a man between 18 and 29 years old who received the YFV17D yellow fever vaccine.

In its sample, this clonotype was seen a few times. This chain links TRBV29-1 with TRBJ2-2, with 7 bases lining up with TRBD1. The CDR3 consists of 14 residues. The trim removed 7 bases at V and 4 bases at J, leaving 9 bases unmatched. The germline CDR1 and CDR2 sequences are SQVTM and ANQGSEA. The CDR3 nucleotides read TGCAGCGCGATGGGACAGAGATCCACCGGGGAGCTGTTTTTT. Protein: CSAMGQRSTGELFF.

This clonotype was seen at least ten times. This chain connects TRBV7-2 to TRBJ2-7, with 8 bases fitting TRBD1. CDR1 SGHTA and CDR2 FQGNSA come from the germline V gene. J was trimmed by 3 bases and V by 5 bases; bases with no gene match: 6. CDR3 size: 14 residues. The CDR3 DNA sequence: TGTGCCAGCAGCGCCTGGGACAGGCTCTACGAGCAGTACTTC. This encodes CASSAWDRLYEQYF.

The rearrangement links TRBV18 to TRBJ2-1; tentative D call: TRBD1 (7 bases). Deletions cut 3 bases from V and 8 bases from J, with 20 bases between. This CDR3 has 16 amino acids. Germline V gene data show CDR1 as KGHSH and CDR2 as LQKENI. The CDR3 coding sequence is TGTGCCAGCTCACCTCCCGTAGGAGGGGGCGCAGATGAGCAGTTCTTC. Amino acids: CASSPPVGGGADEQFF.

This clonotype was seen repeatedly, ten times or more. The chain's CDR3 is CASRQSANYGYTF. The CDR3, as DNA: TGTGCCAGCAGGCAGTCAGCTAACTATGGCTACACCTTC. This chain links TRBV12-3 or TRBV12-4 with TRBJ1-2; the D is unclear. Trimming cost V 6 bases and J 0 bases, with 8 bases left between them. This CDR3 comprises 13 residues.

In its sample, this clonotype was seen a few times. The chain joins TRBV5-4 to TRBJ1-2, with D possibly being TRBD1 (5 bases). CDR1 is SGHNT, CDR2 YYREEE, per germline (reference sequence). The CDR3 has 13 residues. V lost 2 bases to trimming and J lost 2 bases, with 7 bases between them. In DNA form, the CDR3 reads TGTGCCAGCAGCTTTTCAGGGAACTATGGCTACACCTTC. Amino acids: CASSFSGNYGYTF.

The CDR3 sequence: CASSQGDGAQYF. For the CDR3, the DNA is TGTGCCAGCAGCCAAGGGGACGGCGCTCAGTACTTC. The chain combines TRBV3-1 with TRBJ2-4; either TRBD1 or TRBD2 may fit D (5 bases each). V dropped 1 base and J dropped 12 bases, with 10 bases sitting between them. The CDR3 extends over 12 amino acids. Germline CDR1 LGHDT, CDR2 YNNKEL (reference sequence).

The rearrangement uses TRBV21-1 and TRBJ2-3; TRBD2 is the table's D call, not checked against the DNA. TRBV21-1 counts as a pseudogene. The CDR3 covers 18 residues. CDR3 in DNA: TGTGCCAGCAACGCGGGACTAGCGGGGGGGCCGTGCACAGATACGCAGTATTTT. Translating gives CASNAGLAGGPCTDTQYF.

The chain employs TRBV20-1 and TRBJ2-7, with 8 nucleotides matching TRBD2. J was trimmed by 2 bases and V by 3 bases; bases with no gene match: 6. The CDR3 runs to 14 residues. Germline V gene lookup returns CDR1 DFQATT and CDR2 SNEGSKA (reference sequence). This CDR3 is CSAREREKTYEQYF. CDR3 DNA: TGCAGTGCTAGGGAGCGGGAGAAAACCTACGAGCAGTACTTC.

This clonotype was seen a few times. V and J are TRBV27 and TRBJ1-2; no reliable D call. The V end lost 5 bases, the J end lost 5 bases, and 18 bases lay between the germline ends. The CDR3 consists of 15 residues. Germline assignment: CDR1 MNHEY and CDR2 SMNVEV (reference sequence). CDR3 sequence reads: CASSPAGPRFYGYTF. The CDR3 DNA reads as TGTGCCAGCAGTCCAGCGGGTCCCCGATTTTATGGCTACACCTTC.

This chain links TRBV7-2 with TRBJ2-2; 11 bases agree with TRBD2. CDR3 size: 15 residues. V shed 10 bases and J 4 bases; nucleotides not matched to a gene: 8. Germline CDR1 reads SGHTA; CDR2 reads FQGNSA. This CDR3 is CATRALAGVTGELFF. CDR3 bases: TGTGCCACCAGGGCACTAGCGGGGGTCACCGGGGAGCTGTTTTTT.

This clonotype was seen ten or more times. The rearrangement joins TRBV23-1 to TRBJ1-4; D is unresolved. TRBV23-1 is an open reading frame whose function is uncertain. CDR3 length equals 18 residues. V dropped 2 bases and J dropped 0 bases, with 16 bases sitting between them. CDR3 amino acids: CASSQRQEDVATNEKLFF. The CDR3 coding sequence is TGCGCCAGCAGTCAAAGGCAGGAGGACGTTGCAACTAATGAAAAACTGTTTTTT.

This chain connects TRBV12-3 or TRBV12-4 to TRBJ1-6, with a weak D call TRBD1 (5 bases). The CDR3 covers 14 residues. Between the trimmed V and J ends, which lost 6 bases and 14 bases, there was a span of 20 bases. The CDR3 protein is CASSAPGPLTALHF. CDR3 DNA sequence: TGTGCCAGCAGCGCGCCGGGACCCCTGACGGCCCTCCACTTT.

The V and J genes are TRBV20-1 and TRBJ2-7; D is uncertain. The length of the CDR3 is 12 residues. CDR1 is DFQATT, CDR2 SNEGSKA, per germline (reference sequence). V lost 1 base to trimming and J lost 2 bases, with 6 bases between them. CDR3 protein: CSARGTTYEQYF. In nucleotides, the CDR3 is TGCAGTGCTAGAGGGACCACCTACGAGCAGTACTTC.

The sample holds many counts of this clonotype. The V and J genes are TRBV7-3 and TRBJ2-2, with 9 bases identical to TRBD1. Looked up from germline, CDR1 is SGHTA and CDR2 is FQGTGA. The V segment lost 6 bases and the J segment 4 bases; nucleotides outside the gene matches: 9. The CDR3 is made up of 16 amino acids. The CDR3 loop is CASSSTGGLSTGELFF. CDR3 bases: TGTGCCAGCAGTTCAACAGGGGGCCTCAGCACCGGGGAGCTGTTTTTT.

On this clonotype: Given the absence of the conserved phenylalanine or tryptophan at the CDR3 end, a read error is likely. The rearrangement links TRBV10-3 to TRBJ2-1; D remains unclear. Deletions cut 6 bases from V and 7 bases from J, with 7 bases between. Germline V gene data show CDR1 as ENHRY and CDR2 as SYGVKD. The CDR3 consists of 11 residues. In DNA, the CDR3 is TGTGCCATCAGCGATCGGAATGAGCAGTTCTTA. Its translation is CAISDRNEQFL.

CDR3 sequence (DNA): TGCGCCAGCAGCCAAGCGGCGACTTCTTTACTCTACGAGCAGTACTTC. Residues: CASSQAATSLLYEQYF. This chain links TRBV4-1 with TRBJ2-7; D is ambiguous. CDR3 length: 16 residues. V dropped 1 base and J dropped 3 bases, with 16 bases sitting between them. Germline CDR1 reads MGHRA; CDR2 reads YSYEKL.

This clonotype was detected only a few times. V and J are TRBV24-1 and TRBJ2-7; the match to TRBD1 covers 10 bases. Germline CDR1 is KGHDR and CDR2 is SFDVKD. V was pared by 2 bases and J by 5 bases, with 17 bases of the junction left unmatched. The CDR3 covers 19 residues. The CDR3 region has the DNA TGTGCCACCAGTGATTCACGATCCGGGACAGGGGAAGAGGCGAACGAGCAGTACGTC. Its protein is CATSDSRSGTGEEANEQYV.

A few counts support this clonotype. The CDR3 is CASFDRQRNYNSPLHF. The CDR3 nucleotides are TGCGCCAGCTTCGACCGCCAGCGGAATTATAATTCACCCCTCCACTTT. This chain connects TRBV5-1 to TRBJ1-6; no reliable D call. The CDR3 sequence is 16 residues long. CDR1 and CDR2 from the germline V gene are SGHRS and YFSETQ. Trimming removed 7 bases at V and 4 bases at J, with 18 bases between.

The V gene is TRBV24-1, the J gene TRBJ2-5; the D gene is possibly TRBD1 (6 bases). Germline-derived CDR1 and CDR2 are KGHDR and SFDVKD. The V and J ends lost 9 bases and 0 bases respectively, with 10 bases between them. The CDR3 is made up of 13 amino acids. This chain's CDR3 is CATRWDNQETQYF. The CDR3 region has the DNA TGTGCCACCCGCTGGGACAACCAAGAGACCCAGTACTTC.